This T cell receptor beta chain was obtained from a study of Graves' ophthalmopathy and Graves' hyperthyroidism (dated by TCRdb to 2017 to 2018). Turning to the overall study: Hyperthyroidism was considered stable if no progression to ophthalmopathy occurred within 18 months of follow-up. In total, 120 to 150 blood samples were TCR-sequenced: around 42 ophthalmopathy, some 72 hyperthyroidism and 17 hyperthyroidism-to-ophthalmopathy patients. For independent validation, a separate cohort was made up of some 19 hyperthyroidism patients plus 17 patients who later progressed from hyperthyroidism to ophthalmopathy. After sampling, hyperthyroidism patients received methimazole starting at 30 mg daily, and ophthalmopathy patients received high-dose intravenous methylprednisolone. TCR beta repertoire signatures were used to distinguish Graves' ophthalmopathy from Graves' hyperthyroidism and to predict progression to ophthalmopathy. To explore V-J signatures that separate ophthalmopathy from hyperthyroidism, a discovery set of around 97 patients was enrolled, consisting of about 45 with ophthalmopathy and some 59 with stable hyperthyroidism. T-cell repertoires of thyroid tissue and blood were compared in six hyperthyroidism patients. What the work shows at the level of the full study, not this receptor alone: Ophthalmopathy was separated from stable hyperthyroidism by the 13-signature model with about 89% sensitivity and 81% to 84% specificity in cross-validation and with 80%/75% in the test set. Sample size was not predetermined statistically, and investigators were not blinded to group allocation. Most expanded thyroid clonotypes with frequency above 0.001 were also detected in blood, suggesting blood repertoires may reflect the thyroid immune response. In validation, the model predicted ophthalmopathy progression with less than 71% sensitivity and approximately 78% specificity; roughly 11 predicted patients were CT-confirmed with GO in a median of approximately six months.

Patients with hyperthyroidism were aged 18 to 65 years, had been newly diagnosed, and had a disease duration of less than 2 months. Patients with other autoimmune diseases, uncontrolled infections, pregnancy or lactation were excluded from the study. Diagnosis was based on clinical symptoms, serum thyroxine, TRAb, thyroid ultrasound and orbital computed tomography. Total RNA was extracted with Trizol reagent and quality-checked on an Agilent 2100 Bioanalyzer. This clonotype came up many times. The target of this receptor is not known. Per-nucleotide qualities are absent, and no much larger clonotype sits a single base away. TCR beta CDR3 regions were amplified from RNA transcripts for repertoire sequencing. The first round of RT-PCR was done with HTBI primers and the Qiagen OneStep RT-PCR kit, and was followed by a second round of multiplex PCR, then size selection and purification. The libraries underwent paired-end sequencing with 100 bp reads on an Illumina HiSeq2000. The authors' analysis ran thus. SOAPnuke was used to process the reads, throwing out any read that had adapters, had uncalled bases, had a mean Phred below 15, or lacked an exact constant-primer or identifier match. COPE v1.2.5 was used to merge high-quality paired reads. Unique nucleotide sequences were defined as clonotypes and aligned to IMGT TRB V, D and J references using MiTCR v1.1. Analysis was restricted to V-J combinations with a frequency above 0.0001, which covered 98% to 99.2% of repertoires. For each V-J combination, a TCR clonal expansion and chaos score was defined as the ratio of F50 clonal expansion to chaos observed in the TCRdist matrix. Welch's t-statistics and random forest were used to reduce the features to about 12 V-J combinations, which were then used as input to a naive Bayes classifier. The similarity between thyroid and blood repertoires was quantified using the Morisita-Horn index. The public reads were quality trimmed at Q25 with fastp and then assembled into clones with MiXCR by TCRdb, keeping productive beta chains. CDR3 protein duplicates are merged, each entry listing the most common genes and DNA. TCRdb assigned the V and J calls; the authors' analysis was not used. The sample contains roughly 1.1 million distinct CDR3 sequences, 35% to 45% of them found a single time. The ten largest clones represent roughly 10% of the sample.

The TCR sequence derives from an adult man with Graves' hyperthyroidism. The sequencing input was peripheral blood or thyroid tissue (not recorded which).

The DNA reads TGCGCCAGCAGCCAAGCTCGGGACGGACAAGAGACCCAGTACTTC. Protein translation: CASSQARDGQETQYF. The receptor chain draws on TRBV4-1 and TRBJ2-5; the D gene could be either TRBD1 or TRBD2, each agreeing at 5 bases. V and J lose 1 base and 2 bases, and a span of 11 bases separates them. The CDR3, from cysteine to phenylalanine, totals 15 residues. Only CDR3 DNA is held: 45 bases, read in frame from base 1. The germline V gene specifies MGHRA as CDR1 and YSYEKL as CDR2.